The following is a TCR beta chain sequence with its context. Germline V gives CDR1 SGHKS, CDR2 YYEKEE (reference sequence). This CDR3 has 14 amino acids. Germline trimming cut 4 bases from V and 17 bases from J; bases unmatched to any gene: 14. In the original workflow: Nucleated cell number was recorded as an estimate derived from reference gene primer amplification. The repertoire was sequenced with immunoSEQ multiplex PCR; TCRdb's copy has only in-frame clones and lacks some. That table is the source of V, J and clone size, and D and trimming were worked out from the DNA. The sample consists of approximately 120,000 clones, 83% of them appearing once. The data originate from a study of blood T cell repertoires in COVID-19. Across the whole study: PBMCs, B-cell-depleted T cells, or T cells were the source of the cDNA or gDNA that made up the material.

Participant-reported clinical history was the basis for cohort assignment. In Cohort 3, a recovered donor had either two negative PCRs, clearance, or symptom resolution. This chain connects TRBV5-5 to TRBJ1-6; 8 positions match TRBD1. Source material: PBMCs or T cells enriched from blood (not recorded which). The TCR was taken from a man in his thirties or forties who had recovered from COVID-19. The CDR3: CASSLDRVDASVHF. The DNA of the CDR3 is TGTGCCAGCAGCCTGGACAGGGTAGACGCCTCTGTCCACTTT.